Only a few counts were recorded for the clone carrying this TCR beta chain. The germline gene is not matched at one end of the junction; a read error may be the cause. The data were produced by immunoSEQ multiplex PCR, yet TCRdb's version contains in-frame clones alone and is incomplete. Of 330,000 or so clones listed, 67% are singletons. The CDR3 is 15 residues long. From germline, CDR1 is SGHNT and CDR2 YYREEE (reference sequence). This sample stems from a study of cytotoxic CD8 clonotypes in ibrutinib-treated CLL. The sequencing here drew on PBMCs, taken after 36 months of ibrutinib treatment. The receptor's source is a human donor with chronic lymphocytic leukemia. This sequence joins TRBV5-4 and TRBJ1-2, with D perhaps matching TRBD1 (6 bases). The CDR3 DNA reads TGTGCCAGCAGCTTTGGGGGCCTTTCTAATTATGGCTACACCTTC. As protein: CASSFGGLSNYGYTF.